Listed below are T cell receptor beta chains from one sample, sequenced in a study of shared clonotypes between healthy human individuals. Only in-frame clones appear in the TCRdb table, and some are missing; sequencing was by immunoSEQ multiplex PCR. Among roughly 2 million clones listed, about 94% were seen once. Source material: naive CD4+ T cells sorted from blood. The origin of the receptors is a man aged 18 to 29 in good health. The CDR3 runs from the conserved cysteine through the conserved F or W. The D gene is left open where the match is weak. Clone size is shown for a subset of rows, as once, few, many or a class of expanded clone.

j_call v_call clone_size d_call cdr3_nt cdr3_aa
TRBJ1-5 TRBV19 . . TGTGCCAGTAGTTTGGGGGGAGCTATATGGTCAAATAGCAATCAGCCCCAGCATTTT CASSLGGAIWSNSNQPQHF
TRBJ2-5 TRBV6-1 . TRBD2 TGTGCCATTACCGGGACTAGCGCCCTCAGGCAGTACTTC CAITGTSALRQYF
TRBJ1-5 TRBV7-9 . . TGTGCCAGCAGCTCGGGACTAGCGGGCAATCAGCCCCAGCATTTT CASSSGLAGNQPQHF
TRBJ1-2 TRBV4-1 . TRBD1 TGCGCCAGCAGCCAGAGGACAGGGAACTATGGCTACACCTTC CASSQRTGNYGYTF
TRBJ2-3 TRBV5-1 . . TGCGCCAGCAGCCCGAAAGGCGGGGAGCGAGATACGCAGTATTTT CASSPKGGERDTQYF
TRBJ2-1 TRBV9 . . TGTGCCAGCAGCGTCTCGGGGGTAAACAATGAGCAGTTCTTC CASSVSGVNNEQFF
TRBJ2-1 TRBV6-5 . TRBD1 TGTGCCAGCAGTTCTGGACAGGTAACCTACAATGAGCAGTTCTTC CASSSGQVTYNEQFF
TRBJ2-1 TRBV5-8 . TRBD2 TGTGCCAGCAGCTTGGGAACTAGCGAACACAATGAGCAGTTCTTC CASSLGTSEHNEQFF
TRBJ2-1 TRBV5-1 . TRBD2 TGCGCCAGCAGCTTAGGACTAGCGGGAGGGATTTACAATGAGCAGTTCTTC CASSLGLAGGIYNEQFF
TRBJ2-7 TRBV10-1 . . TGCGCCAGCAGTGAAGGCAGTCGGGAGCAGTACTTC CASSEGSREQYF
TRBJ1-2 TRBV5-4 once . TGTGCCAGCAGCTACATCGGAATCTCTAACTATGGCTACACCTTC CASSYIGISNYGYTF
TRBJ1-6 TRBV18 . . TGTGCCAGCTCACCCTCCAGGGCGGTGAATTCACCCCTCCACTTT CASSPSRAVNSPLHF
TRBJ2-7 TRBV5-6 . TRBD2 TGTGCCAGCAGCTTGGGGCTAGCGGGAGGGCCCGACTACGAGCAGTACTTC CASSLGLAGGPDYEQYF
TRBJ1-3 TRBV28 . TRBD1 TGTGCCAGCAGTTCAGGGACAGTAAGGGATCGGAACACCATATATTTT CASSSGTVRDRNTIYF
TRBJ2-2 TRBV7-2 few . TGTGCCAGCACCCTAGACTTTTCAAGGGGCGGGGAGCTGTTTTTT CASTLDFSRGGELFF
TRBJ2-1 TRBV30 . . TGTGCCTGGAGTATTGGGGCCCGCTACAATGAGCAGTTCTTC CAWSIGARYNEQFF
TRBJ1-5 TRBV16 few . TGTGCCAGCAGCCAAAACTGGGGGCAGCCCCAGCATTTT CASSQNWGQPQHF
TRBJ2-7 TRBV6-1 once . TGTGCCAGCAGTGAAGGGACTTCCTACGAGCAGTACTTC CASSEGTSYEQYF
TRBJ1-1 TRBV19 . . TGTGCCAGTAGTATCACCTGGAACACTGAAGCTTTCTTT CASSITWNTEAFF
TRBJ2-7 TRBV7-6 . . TGTGCCAGCAGCTTAGCCTTCGGCGAGCAGTACTTC CASSLAFGEQYF
TRBJ1-3 TRBV11-2 . . TGTGCCAGCAGCTCGCTCGTACAAGACAGAGTCTCTGGAAACACCATATATTTT CASSSLVQDRVSGNTIYF
TRBJ2-2 TRBV7-6 . . TGTGCCAGCAGCTCTCGGCCGGGCCTGAACACCGGGGAGCTGTTTTTT CASSSRPGLNTGELFF
TRBJ1-2 TRBV5-4 . TRBD1 TGTGCCAGCAGCTTGGCTACAGGGGTTAAGAACTATGGCTACACCTTC CASSLATGVKNYGYTF
TRBJ2-1 TRBV2 . . TGTGCCAGCAGTGAAGGGGGTGGTGAGCAGTTCTTC CASSEGGGEQFF
TRBJ2-3 TRBV7-2 . . TGTGCCAGCAGCTTAGAGGCAGGGTGGACAGATACGCAGTATTTT CASSLEAGWTDTQYF
TRBJ1-1 TRBV5-1 once . TGCGCCAGCAGCTTGGCCGGGGAAAAATGGGCTGAAGCTTTCTTT CASSLAGEKWAEAFF
TRBJ2-3 TRBV4-3 . TRBD2 TGCGCCAGCGGGGCGGGAGAGATTGGAGATACGCAGTATTTT CASGAGEIGDTQYF
TRBJ1-2 TRBV7-9 . . TGTGCCAGCAGCTTAGAGGTAACGAGGAAAGGCGGCTACACCTTC CASSLEVTRKGGYTF
TRBJ2-2 TRBV11-2 . TRBD2 TGTGCCAGCAGCTTAGGGAGACTAGCGGGAGTAGGGAACACCGGGGAGCTGTTTTTT CASSLGRLAGVGNTGELFF
TRBJ2-2 TRBV5-8 . TRBD2 TGTGCCAGCAGCGGCGGGGAGGGGCGCCCGACCGGGGAGCTGTTTTTT CASSGGEGRPTGELFF
TRBJ1-5 TRBV4-1 . TRBD1 TGCGCCAGCAGCCATACAGGGGGCGGACAGCCCCAGCATTTT CASSHTGGGQPQHF
TRBJ2-1 TRBV5-1 . TRBD2 TGCGCCAGCAGCTTGGTAGCGGGAGTATCTTACAATGAGCAGTTCTTC CASSLVAGVSYNEQFF
TRBJ1-2 TRBV28 . TRBD1 TGTGCCAGCAGTTTAAACAGGGGAGGCTATGGCTACACCTTC CASSLNRGGYGYTF
TRBJ2-1 TRBV28 . . TGTGCCAGCAGCATCGAGAAGGGGACCAATGAGCAGTTCTTC CASSIEKGTNEQFF
TRBJ2-2 TRBV7-9 . . TGTGCCACCCAAGGTGGGAACACCGGGGAGCTGTTTTTT CATQGGNTGELFF
TRBJ1-2 TRBV7-9 . TRBD1 TGTGCCAGCAGCTTAGAGGTGGGACAGGGAAACTATGGCTACACCTTC CASSLEVGQGNYGYTF
TRBJ2-1 TRBV10-3 . TRBD2 TGTGCCATCAGTGAGTCAGGGACTAGCGGGGAGAGCTCCTACAATGAGCAGTTCTTC CAISESGTSGESSYNEQFF
TRBJ2-3 TRBV7-9 . . TGTGCCAGCAGCCGCGAGCCAGGTGGGACGCAGTATTTT CASSREPGGTQYF
TRBJ1-2 TRBV2 once . . CASSEFGPGYGYTF
TRBJ2-7 TRBV19 . TRBD2 TGTGCCAGTAGTATAGGGACTAGCGGATCCTACGAGCAGTACTTC CASSIGTSGSYEQYF
TRBJ2-7 TRBV6-6 . . TGTGCCAGCAGCCCGCGGCAGACGGAGCAGTACTTC CASSPRQTEQYF
TRBJ2-4 TRBV5-1 . . TGCGCCAGCAGCCCCCTGGCGGGAGCCAAAAACATTCAGTACTTC CASSPLAGAKNIQYF
TRBJ1-5 TRBV2 once . TGTGCCAGCAGTGCCAGTTGGGGACAGCCCCAGCATTTT CASSASWGQPQHF
TRBJ2-7 TRBV7-9 . TRBD2 TGTGCCAGCGCATCCCCTGGCGGGAGTGTCGAGCAGTACTTC CASASPGGSVEQYF
TRBJ1-2 TRBV10-3 . . TGTGCCATCAGTGATAGGACACAGGGTGACTATGGCTACACCTTC CAISDRTQGDYGYTF
TRBJ2-5 TRBV10-3 . . TGTGCCATCAGTGAGTCGACAGTACAAGAGACCCAGTACTTC CAISESTVQETQYF
TRBJ2-7 TRBV7-2 . TRBD2 TGTGCCAGCAGCTTAGTTTCGGGGGGCGAGCAGTACTTC CASSLVSGGEQYF
TRBJ2-7 TRBV6-1 once . TGTGCCGCAGTGCGGGCAGGGGAGGGGTACGAGCAGTACTTC CAAVRAGEGYEQYF
TRBJ2-3 TRBV28 . . TGTGCCAGCAGCCCGGGGGACACAGATACGCAGTATTTT CASSPGDTDTQYF
TRBJ2-5 TRBV18 . . TGTGCCAGCTCACCACCGGGGGGGGCTGAGACCCAGTACTTC CASSPPGGAETQYF
TRBJ2-7 TRBV4-1 once TRBD1 TGCGCCAGCAGCCAAGAATGGGGACAGGCTTCCTACGAGCAGTACTTC CASSQEWGQASYEQYF
TRBJ1-6 TRBV6-7 . TRBD1 TGTGCCAGCAGTTTCGGACAGGGGTACTCCTATAATTCACCCCTCCACTTT CASSFGQGYSYNSPLHF
TRBJ2-5 TRBV27 . . TGTGCCAGCAGCATATCCACGGGAAGAGAGACCCAGTACTTC CASSISTGRETQYF
TRBJ2-2 TRBV7-9 . . TGTGCCAGCAGCTTAGACGGCCGCAGCACCGGGGAGCTGTTTTTT CASSLDGRSTGELFF
TRBJ2-2 TRBV9 . TRBD2 TGTGCCAGCAGCGTAGTAGGGACTAGAATTGTTAACGGGGAGCTGTTTTTT CASSVVGTRIVNGELFF
TRBJ1-4 TRBV30 . . TGTGCCTGGAGTGTACGTGACGTGGTGTTTTTT CAWSVRDVVFF
TRBJ2-3 TRBV19 . TRBD2 TGTGCCAGTAGGGAGGAAGGACTAGCGCGTCCGCATACGCAGTATTTT CASREEGLARPHTQYF
TRBJ2-7 TRBV10-1 once TRBD2 TGCGCCAGCAGTGGAAAGATAGCGGGGGAGCAGTACTTC CASSGKIAGEQYF